A selection of T cell receptor beta chains follows, all from one sample in a study of control samples from healthy donors and cancer patients. Sequenced by immunoSEQ multiplex PCR; TCRdb stores in-frame clones only, minus some. The sample includes roughly 100,000 clones, approximately 92% of them seen just once. The sequenced sample was blood. These receptors originate from a human donor in good health. The donor label of this sample is uncertain. Both conserved end residues are trimmed from each CDR3. The size field is filled for only some rows; it gives once, few, many or a size class.

j_call,v_call,clone_size,cdr3_aa
TRBJ2-5,TRBV15,.,ATRSSGGAGETQY
TRBJ2-1,TRBV19,.,ATDKGYEQF
TRBJ2-1,TRBV9,.,ASSVGTNSYNEQF
TRBJ1-2,TRBV18,.,ASSPYREGYT
TRBJ1-3,TRBV9,.,ASSAYPSARTSGNTIY
TRBJ1-1,TRBV30,.,AGSQGFTEAF
TRBJ2-1,TRBV9,.,ASSVLVGQGGNEQF
TRBJ1-6,TRBV30,.,AWSTQLTMGIFSPLH
TRBJ1-6,TRBV28,once,ASSLVSGQGASPLH
TRBJ1-2,TRBV27,.,AIRTWDREDYGYT
TRBJ1-2,TRBV27,.,ASSFVGGGGYGYT
TRBJ2-2,TRBV5-1,.,ASSLLGAGEGETGELF
TRBJ1-1,TRBV5-1,once,ASSLLGTNTEAF
TRBJ1-2,TRBV4-2,.,ASSREQGGEGYT
TRBJ1-3,TRBV2,.,ASSRGATGNTIY
TRBJ1-1,TRBV14,.,ASSQVGFVEAF